The present TCR beta chain was sequenced within a study of T-cell memory formation after mild COVID-19. Germline loops: CDR1 MNHEY, CDR2 SVGEGT. V lost 6 bases and J lost 4; bases outside the gene matches: 3. The CDR3 has 13 amino acids. Findings and caveats of the study: Clones that shrank (day 15 to 85) were balanced CD4/CD8, whereas later expanders leaned CD4+. Pre-infection memory harbored some responding clones, suggesting cross-reactive memory joined.

The sample holds a few counts of this clonotype. Its cognate antigen is unknown. TCRdb called the 5' RACE reads again in MiXCR, with one record for every CDR3 protein. The table records roughly 370,000 distinct CDR3 sequences, approximately 15% of them present only once. The V call is TRBV6-2 or TRBV6-3, the J call TRBJ2-5, with 9 bases fitting TRBD1. Input material: PBMCs or a T cell subset sorted from them (not recorded which). The sequence was obtained from a man younger than 35 who had mild COVID-19 (a few samples of this study predate the infection). Cell type and time point are not known. The DNA for the CDR3 is TGTGCCAGCAGAATGGACAGGGGAGAGACCCAGTACTTC. This gives the protein CASRMDRGETQYF.